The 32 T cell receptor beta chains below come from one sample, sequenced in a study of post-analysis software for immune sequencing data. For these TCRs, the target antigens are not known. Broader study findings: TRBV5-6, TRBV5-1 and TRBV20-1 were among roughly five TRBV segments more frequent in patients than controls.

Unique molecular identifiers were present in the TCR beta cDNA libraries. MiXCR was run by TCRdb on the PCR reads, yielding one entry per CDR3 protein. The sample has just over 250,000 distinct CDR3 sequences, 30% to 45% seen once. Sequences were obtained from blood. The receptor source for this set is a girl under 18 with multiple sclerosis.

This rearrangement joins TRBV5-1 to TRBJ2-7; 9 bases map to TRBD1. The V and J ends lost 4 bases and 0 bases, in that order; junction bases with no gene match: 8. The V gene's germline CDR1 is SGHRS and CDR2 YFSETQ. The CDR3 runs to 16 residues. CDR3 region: CASSPSGTGSSYEQYF. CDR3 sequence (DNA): TGCGCCAGCAGCCCGTCGGGGACAGGGAGCTCCTACGAGCAGTACTTC.

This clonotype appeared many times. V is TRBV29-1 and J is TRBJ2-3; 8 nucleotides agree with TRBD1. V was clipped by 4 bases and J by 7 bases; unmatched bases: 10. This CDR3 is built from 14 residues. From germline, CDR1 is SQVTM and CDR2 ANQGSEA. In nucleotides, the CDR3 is TGCAGCGTTGTCGACAGGGGCGTCCCCAATACGCAGTATTTT. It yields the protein CSVVDRGVPNTQYF.

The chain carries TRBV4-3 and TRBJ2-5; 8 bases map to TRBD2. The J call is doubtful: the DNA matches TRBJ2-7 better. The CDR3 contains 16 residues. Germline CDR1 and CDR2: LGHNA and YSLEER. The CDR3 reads CASSQDMGAGGNEQYF. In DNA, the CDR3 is TGCGCCAGCAGCCAAGATATGGGGGCGGGGGGTAACGAGCAGTACTTC.

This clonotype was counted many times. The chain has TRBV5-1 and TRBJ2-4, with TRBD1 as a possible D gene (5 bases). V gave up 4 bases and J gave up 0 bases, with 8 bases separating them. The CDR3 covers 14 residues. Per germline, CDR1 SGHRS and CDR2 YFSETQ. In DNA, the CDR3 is TGCGCCAGCAGCCCAGGGCTAGCCAAAAACATTCAGTACTTC. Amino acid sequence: CASSPGLAKNIQYF.

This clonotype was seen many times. The CDR3 loop reads CASSITGGRTEAFF. The CDR3 coding sequence is TGTGCCAGCTCAATTACAGGGGGTAGAACTGAAGCTTTCTTT. The chain joins TRBV27 to TRBJ1-1; 8 bases line up with TRBD1. J was trimmed by 5 bases and V by 8 bases; bases with no gene match: 10. The CDR3 covers 14 residues. Germline lookup yields CDR1 MNHEY and CDR2 SMNVEV (reference sequence).

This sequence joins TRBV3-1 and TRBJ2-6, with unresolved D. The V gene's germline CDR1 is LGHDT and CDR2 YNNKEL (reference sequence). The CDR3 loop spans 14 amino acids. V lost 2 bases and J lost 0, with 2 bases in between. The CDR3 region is CASSQNSGANVLTF. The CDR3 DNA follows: TGTGCCAGCAGCCAAAACTCTGGGGCCAACGTCCTGACTTTC.

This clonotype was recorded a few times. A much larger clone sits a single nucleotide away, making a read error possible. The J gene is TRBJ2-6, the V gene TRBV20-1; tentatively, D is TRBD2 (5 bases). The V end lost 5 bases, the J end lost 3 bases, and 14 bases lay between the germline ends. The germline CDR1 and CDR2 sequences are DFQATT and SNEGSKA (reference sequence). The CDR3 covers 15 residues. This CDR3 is CSAALAGSGANVLTF. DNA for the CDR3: TGCAGTGCTGCCCTCGCGGGTAGTGGGGCCAACGTCCTGACTTTC.

The CDR3 DNA is TGCGCCAGCAGCACCGGGACAGGGGGAAGTGAGACCCAGTACTTC. It encodes CASSTGTGGSETQYF. The J gene is TRBJ2-5, the V gene TRBV5-1; 11 positions match TRBD1. CDR1 SGHRS and CDR2 YFSETQ come from the germline V gene. Trimming at V came to 4 bases and at J to 5 bases, leaving 7 bases not matched to a gene. This CDR3 region has 15 residues.

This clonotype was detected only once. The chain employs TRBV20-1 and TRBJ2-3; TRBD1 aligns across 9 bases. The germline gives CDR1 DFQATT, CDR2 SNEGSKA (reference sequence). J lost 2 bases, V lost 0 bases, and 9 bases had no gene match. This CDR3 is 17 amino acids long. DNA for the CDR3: TGCAGTGCTAGAGAAATGGTCGGACAGGGGAACACAGATACGCAGTATTTT. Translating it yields CSAREMVGQGNTDTQYF.

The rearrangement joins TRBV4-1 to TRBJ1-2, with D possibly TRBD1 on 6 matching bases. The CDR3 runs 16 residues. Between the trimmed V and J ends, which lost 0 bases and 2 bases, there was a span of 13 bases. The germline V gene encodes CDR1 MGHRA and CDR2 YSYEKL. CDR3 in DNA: TGCGCCAGCAGCCAAGATCAACAGGGATCAAACTATGGCTACACCTTC. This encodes CASSQDQQGSNYGYTF.

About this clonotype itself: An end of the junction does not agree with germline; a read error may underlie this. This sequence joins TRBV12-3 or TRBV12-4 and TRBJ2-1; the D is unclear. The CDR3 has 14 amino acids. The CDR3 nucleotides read TGTGCCAGCAGTTTAGCGACCACAACCAATGGGCAGTTCTTC. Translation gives CASSLATTTNGQFF.

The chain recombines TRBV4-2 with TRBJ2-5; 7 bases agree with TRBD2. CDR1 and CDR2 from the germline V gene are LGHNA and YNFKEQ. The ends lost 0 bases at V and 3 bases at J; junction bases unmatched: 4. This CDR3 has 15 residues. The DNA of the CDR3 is TGTGCCAGCAGCCAAGATAGGGGAGGGGAAGAGACCCAGTACTTC. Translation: CASSQDRGGEETQYF.

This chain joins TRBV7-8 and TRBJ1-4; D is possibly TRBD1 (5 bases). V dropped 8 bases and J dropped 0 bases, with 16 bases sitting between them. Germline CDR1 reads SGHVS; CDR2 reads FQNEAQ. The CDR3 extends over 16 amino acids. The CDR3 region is CASGERGSATNEKLFF. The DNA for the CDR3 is TGTGCCAGCGGCGAAAGGGGTTCCGCAACTAATGAAAAACTGTTTTTT.

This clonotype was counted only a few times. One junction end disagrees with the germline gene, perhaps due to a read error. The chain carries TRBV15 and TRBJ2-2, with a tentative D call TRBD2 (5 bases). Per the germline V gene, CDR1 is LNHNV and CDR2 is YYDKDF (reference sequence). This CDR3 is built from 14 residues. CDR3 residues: CATSREPNTGERFF. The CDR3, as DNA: TGTGCCACCAGCAGAGAGCCGAACACCGGGGAGCGGTTTTTT.

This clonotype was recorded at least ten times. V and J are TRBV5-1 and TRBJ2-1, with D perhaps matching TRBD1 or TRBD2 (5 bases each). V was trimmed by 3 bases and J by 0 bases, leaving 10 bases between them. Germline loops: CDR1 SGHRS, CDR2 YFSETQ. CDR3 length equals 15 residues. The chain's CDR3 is CASSSGPGSYNEQFF. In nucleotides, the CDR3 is TGCGCCAGCAGCTCGGGACCAGGCTCCTACAATGAGCAGTTCTTC.

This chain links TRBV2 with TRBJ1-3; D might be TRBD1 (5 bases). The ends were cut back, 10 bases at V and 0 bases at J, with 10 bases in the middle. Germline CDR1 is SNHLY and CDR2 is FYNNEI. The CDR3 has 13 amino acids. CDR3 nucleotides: TGTGCCAAGCAGGGAGGCTCTGGAAACACCATATATTTT. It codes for CAKQGGSGNTIYF.

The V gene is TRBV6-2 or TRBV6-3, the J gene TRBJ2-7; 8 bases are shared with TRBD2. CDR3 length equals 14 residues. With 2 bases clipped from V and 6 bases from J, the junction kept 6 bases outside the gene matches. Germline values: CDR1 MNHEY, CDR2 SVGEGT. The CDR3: CASSYTASGFEQYF. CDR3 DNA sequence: TGTGCCAGCAGTTACACCGCTAGCGGGTTCGAGCAGTACTTC.

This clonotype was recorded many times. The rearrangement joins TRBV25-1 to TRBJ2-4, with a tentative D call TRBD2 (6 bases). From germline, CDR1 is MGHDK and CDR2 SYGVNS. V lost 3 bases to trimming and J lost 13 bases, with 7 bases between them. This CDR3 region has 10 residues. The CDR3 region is CASSDGGQYF. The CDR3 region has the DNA TGTGCCAGCAGTGATGGGGGGCAGTACTTC.

This CDR3 is CASSLVGTGTYEQYF. The CDR3 DNA is TGTGCCAGCAGCTTAGTCGGGACAGGGACCTACGAGCAGTACTTC. This rearrangement joins TRBV7-2 to TRBJ2-7, with TRBD1 matching over 9 bases. CDR3 length: 15 residues. Germline CDR1 reads SGHTA; CDR2 reads FQGNSA. V lost 1 base to trimming and J lost 2 bases; unmatched junction nucleotides: 3. The complete variable domain, with remaining parts taken from reference TRBV7-2 and TRBJ2-7, reads GAGVSQSPSNKVTEKGKDVELRCDPISGHTALYWYRQSLGQGLEFLIYFQGNSAPDKSGLPSDRFSAERTGGSVSTLTIQRTQQEDSAVYLCASSLVGTGTYEQYFGPGTRLTVT.

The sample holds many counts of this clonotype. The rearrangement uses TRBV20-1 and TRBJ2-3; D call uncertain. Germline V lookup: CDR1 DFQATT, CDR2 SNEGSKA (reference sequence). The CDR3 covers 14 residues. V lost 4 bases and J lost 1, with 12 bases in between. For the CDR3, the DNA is TGCAGTGCTACCCGGACCGTCGGCACAGATACGCAGTATTTT. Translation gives CSATRTVGTDTQYF.

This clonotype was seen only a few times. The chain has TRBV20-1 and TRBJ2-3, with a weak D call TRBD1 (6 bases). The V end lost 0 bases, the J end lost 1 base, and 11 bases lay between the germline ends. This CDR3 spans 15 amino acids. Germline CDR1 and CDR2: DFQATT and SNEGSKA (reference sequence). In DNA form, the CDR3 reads TGCAGTGCTAGAGATGAAGAGGGGGGCACAGATACGCAGTATTTT. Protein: CSARDEEGGTDTQYF.

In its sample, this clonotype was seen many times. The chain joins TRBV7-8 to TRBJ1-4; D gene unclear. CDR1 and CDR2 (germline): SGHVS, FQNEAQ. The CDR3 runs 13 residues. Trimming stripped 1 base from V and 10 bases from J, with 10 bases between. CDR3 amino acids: CASSLGVVPKLFF. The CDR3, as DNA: TGTGCCAGCAGCTTAGGTGTGGTCCCAAAACTGTTTTTT.

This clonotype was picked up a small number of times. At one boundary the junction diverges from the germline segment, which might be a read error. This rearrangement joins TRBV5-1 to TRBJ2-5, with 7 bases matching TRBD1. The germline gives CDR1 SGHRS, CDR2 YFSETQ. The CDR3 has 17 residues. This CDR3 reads CAGSLVVNRGLRETQYF. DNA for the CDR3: TGCGCCGGCAGCTTGGTGGTAAACAGGGGCTTGCGAGAGACCCAGTACTTC.

CDR3 sequence (DNA): TGCAGCGTTCGGGCCGTTCAAGCCTACGAGCAGTACTTC. It is translated as CSVRAVQAYEQYF. The chain links TRBV29-1 to TRBJ2-7; D not resolved. The germline CDR1 and CDR2 sequences are SQVTM and ANQGSEA. The CDR3 totals 13 residues. Trimming removed 5 bases from V and 2 bases from J, with 13 bases in between.

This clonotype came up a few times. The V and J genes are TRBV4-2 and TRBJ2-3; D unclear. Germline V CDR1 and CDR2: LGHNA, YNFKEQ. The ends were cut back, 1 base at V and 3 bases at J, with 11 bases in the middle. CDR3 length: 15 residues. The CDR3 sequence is CASSQVGSGTDTQYF. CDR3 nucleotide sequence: TGTGCCAGCAGCCAAGTTGGTAGTGGAACAGATACGCAGTATTTT.

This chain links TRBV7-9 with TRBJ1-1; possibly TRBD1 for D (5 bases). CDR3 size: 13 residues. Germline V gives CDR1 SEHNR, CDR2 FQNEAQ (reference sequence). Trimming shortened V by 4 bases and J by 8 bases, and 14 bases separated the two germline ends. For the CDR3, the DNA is TGTGCCAGCAGCTCCCTGGGGCTCAAAGAAGCTTTCTTT. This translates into CASSSLGLKEAFF.

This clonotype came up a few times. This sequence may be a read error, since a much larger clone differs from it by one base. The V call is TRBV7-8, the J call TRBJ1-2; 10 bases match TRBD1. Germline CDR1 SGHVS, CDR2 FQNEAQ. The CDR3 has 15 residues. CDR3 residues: CASSLPGTGEYGCTF. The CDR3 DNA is TGTGCCAGCAGCCTCCCCGGGACAGGGGAATATGGCTGCACCTTC.

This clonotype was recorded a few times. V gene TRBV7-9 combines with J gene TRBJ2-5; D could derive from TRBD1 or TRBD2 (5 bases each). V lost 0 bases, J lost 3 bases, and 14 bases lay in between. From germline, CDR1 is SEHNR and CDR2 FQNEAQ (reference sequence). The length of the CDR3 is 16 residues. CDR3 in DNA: TGTGCCAGCAGCTTAGCGGGCCCGGTGGGGGAAGAGACCCAGTACTTC. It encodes CASSLAGPVGEETQYF.

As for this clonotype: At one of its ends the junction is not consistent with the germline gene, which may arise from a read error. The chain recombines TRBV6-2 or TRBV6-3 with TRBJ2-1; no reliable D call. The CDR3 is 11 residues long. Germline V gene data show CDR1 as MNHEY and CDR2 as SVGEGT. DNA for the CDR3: TGTGCCGGCAGTAACTCGGGTGAGCAGTTCTTC. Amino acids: CAGSNSGEQFF.

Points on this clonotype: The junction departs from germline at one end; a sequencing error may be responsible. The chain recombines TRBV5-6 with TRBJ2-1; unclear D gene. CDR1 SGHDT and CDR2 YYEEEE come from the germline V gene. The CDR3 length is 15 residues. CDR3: CTSSLSGSSYNEQFF. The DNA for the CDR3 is TGTACCAGCAGCTTGTCCGGAAGCTCCTACAATGAGCAGTTCTTC.

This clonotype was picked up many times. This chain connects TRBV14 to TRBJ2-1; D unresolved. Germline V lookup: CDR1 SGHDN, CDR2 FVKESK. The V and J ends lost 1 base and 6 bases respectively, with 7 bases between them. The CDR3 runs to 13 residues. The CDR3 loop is CASSQARLNEQFF. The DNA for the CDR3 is TGTGCCAGCAGCCAAGCCCGGCTCAATGAGCAGTTCTTC.

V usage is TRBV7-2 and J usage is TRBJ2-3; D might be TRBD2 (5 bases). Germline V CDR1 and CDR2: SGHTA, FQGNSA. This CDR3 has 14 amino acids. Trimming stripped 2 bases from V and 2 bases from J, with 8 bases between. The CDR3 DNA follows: TGTGCCAGCAGCTTATTGGGAGTCACAGATACGCAGTATTTT. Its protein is CASSLLGVTDTQYF.